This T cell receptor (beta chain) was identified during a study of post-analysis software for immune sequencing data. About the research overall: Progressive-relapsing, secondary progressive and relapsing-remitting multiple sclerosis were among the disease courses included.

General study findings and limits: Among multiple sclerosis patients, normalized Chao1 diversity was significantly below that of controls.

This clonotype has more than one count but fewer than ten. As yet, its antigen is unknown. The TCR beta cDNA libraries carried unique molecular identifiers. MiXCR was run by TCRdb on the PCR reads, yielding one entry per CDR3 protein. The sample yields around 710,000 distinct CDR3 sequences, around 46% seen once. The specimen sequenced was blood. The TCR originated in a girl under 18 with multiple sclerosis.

For the CDR3, the DNA is TGTGCCAGCAGCTTAGCCACTAGGGAGAGCACAGATACGCAGTATTTT. Encoded protein: CASSLATRESTDTQYF. The chain joins TRBV7-8 to TRBJ2-3; D is perhaps TRBD2 (5 bases). The germline V and J ends were trimmed by 0 bases and 0 bases, with 10 bases remaining between them. Germline V gene sequence: CDR1 SGHVS, CDR2 FQNEAQ. The CDR3 runs 16 residues.